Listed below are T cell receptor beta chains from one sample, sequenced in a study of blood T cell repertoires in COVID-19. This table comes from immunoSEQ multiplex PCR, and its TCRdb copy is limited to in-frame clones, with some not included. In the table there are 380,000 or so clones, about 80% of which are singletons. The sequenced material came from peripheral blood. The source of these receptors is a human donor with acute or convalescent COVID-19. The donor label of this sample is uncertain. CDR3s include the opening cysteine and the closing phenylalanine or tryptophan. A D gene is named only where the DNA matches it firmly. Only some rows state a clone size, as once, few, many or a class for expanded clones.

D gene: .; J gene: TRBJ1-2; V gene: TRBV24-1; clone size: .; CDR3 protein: CATSDLSQDYGYTF; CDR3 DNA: TGTGCCACCAGTGATTTAAGCCAGGACTATGGCTACACCTTC
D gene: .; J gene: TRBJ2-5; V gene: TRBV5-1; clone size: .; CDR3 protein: CASSWSEETQYF; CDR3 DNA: TGCGCCAGCAGCTGGAGCGAGGAGACCCAGTACTTC
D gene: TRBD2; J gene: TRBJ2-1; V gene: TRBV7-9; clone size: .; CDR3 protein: CASSRLGASGSNEQFF; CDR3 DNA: TGTGCCAGCAGCCGCCTTGGGGCTAGCGGGAGCAATGAGCAGTTCTTC
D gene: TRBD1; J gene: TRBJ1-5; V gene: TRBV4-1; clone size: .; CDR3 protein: CASSLGQREDQPQHF; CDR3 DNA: TGCGCCAGCAGCTTGGGACAGCGGGAGGATCAGCCCCAGCATTTT
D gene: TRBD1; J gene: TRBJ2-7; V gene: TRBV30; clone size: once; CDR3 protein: CAWSTKGQGAPHEQYF; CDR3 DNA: TGTGCCTGGAGTACCAAAGGACAGGGGGCTCCCCACGAGCAGTACTTC
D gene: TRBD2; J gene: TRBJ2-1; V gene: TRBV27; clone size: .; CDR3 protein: CASSSSGSWSNEQFF; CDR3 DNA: TGTGCCAGCAGTAGTAGCGGGAGTTGGAGCAATGAGCAGTTCTTC
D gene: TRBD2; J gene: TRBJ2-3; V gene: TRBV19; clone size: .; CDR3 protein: CASSILTSGTDTQYF; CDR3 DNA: TGTGCCAGTAGTATACTGACTAGCGGGACAGATACGCAGTATTTT
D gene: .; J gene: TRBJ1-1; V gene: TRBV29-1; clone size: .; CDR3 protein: CSVRQSNEAFF; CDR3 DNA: TGCAGCGTTCGACAGAGTAATGAAGCTTTCTTT
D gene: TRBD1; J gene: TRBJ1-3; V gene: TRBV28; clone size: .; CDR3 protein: CASSLSPGTASSGNTIYF; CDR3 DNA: TGTGCCAGCAGTTTAAGCCCCGGGACAGCGAGCTCTGGAAACACCATATATTTT
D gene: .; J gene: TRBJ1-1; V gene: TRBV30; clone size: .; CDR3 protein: CAWSERKTGRNTEAFF; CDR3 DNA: TGTGCCTGGAGTGAAAGGAAAACAGGGCGGAACACTGAAGCTTTCTTT
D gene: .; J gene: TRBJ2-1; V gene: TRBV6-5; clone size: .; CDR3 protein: CASSSSGNSYNEQFF; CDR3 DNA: TGTGCCAGCAGTTCCAGCGGAAATTCCTACAATGAGCAGTTCTTC
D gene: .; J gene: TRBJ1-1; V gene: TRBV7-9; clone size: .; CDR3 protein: CASSPRGEAFF; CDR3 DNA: TGTGCCAGCAGCCCCCGGGGGGAAGCTTTCTTT
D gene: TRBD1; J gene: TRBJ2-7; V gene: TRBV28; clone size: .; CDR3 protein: CASSLSGTGSGEQYF; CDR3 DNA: TGTGCCAGCAGTTTATCCGGGACAGGGTCGGGCGAGCAGTACTTC